Below, 24 T cell receptor beta chains from the same sample are listed, as sequenced in a study of T cell responses to AZD1222 COVID-19 vaccine. The table came from immunoSEQ multiplex PCR; TCRdb's copy has only in-frame clones and leaves some out. The table has some 150,000 clones, about 92% seen once. The source material was peripheral blood, sampled on day 0 of MenACWY control vaccination. The receptors were sampled from an adult in good health.

The chain recombines TRBV19 with TRBJ1-5, with D maybe TRBD1 (5 bases). The CDR3 length is 12 residues. Germline V gives CDR1 LNHDA, CDR2 SQIVND (reference sequence). V shed 6 bases and J shed 6 bases, with 9 bases lying between them. The CDR3 DNA reads as TGTGCCAGTAGCTTCAGGGCTCAGCCCCAGCATTTT. It codes for CASSFRAQPQHF.

The chain links TRBV6-2 or TRBV6-3 to TRBJ2-7; D ambiguous. With 2 bases removed from V and 3 bases from J, the gap between germline ends came to 5 bases. CDR1 and CDR2 from the germline V gene are MNHEY and SVGEGT. This CDR3 has 12 residues. The CDR3 bases are TGTGCCAGCAGTTACCAGCTCTACGAGCAGTACTTC. Its protein product is CASSYQLYEQYF.

The chain carries TRBV4-2 and TRBJ2-7; 7 nucleotides match TRBD1. Germline lookup yields CDR1 LGHNA and CDR2 YNFKEQ. With V trimmed by 8 bases and J by 2 bases, 18 bases remained unmatched. The CDR3 sequence is 17 residues long. CDR3 loop: CASGPLPDRDRAYEQYF. For the CDR3, the DNA is TGTGCCAGCGGACCTCTGCCCGACCGGGACAGAGCCTACGAGCAGTACTTC.

The rearrangement joins TRBV12-3 or TRBV12-4 to TRBJ1-1; D call uncertain. The CDR3 spans 11 residues. V lost 6 bases and J 7 bases, leaving 9 bases between the germline ends. The CDR3, as DNA: TGTGCCAGCAGGCTCCGGGGTGAAGCTTTCTTT. Residues: CASRLRGEAFF.

V is TRBV7-2 and J is TRBJ2-2; 15 nucleotides agree with TRBD2. The CDR3 is 17 residues long. The J segment lost 5 bases and the V segment lost 3 bases, leaving 4 bases of the junction unmatched. CDR1 and CDR2 from the germline V gene are SGHTA and FQGNSA. For the CDR3, the DNA is TGTGCCAGCAGCTTGGGACTAGCGGGAGGTAAAACCGGGGAGCTGTTTTTT. It codes for CASSLGLAGGKTGELFF.

The rearrangement joins TRBV7-2 to TRBJ2-2, with 10 bases identical to TRBD2. The CDR3 runs to 18 residues. The junction had 10 bases not matched to a gene; V was cut back by 0 bases and J by 6 bases. The germline CDR1 and CDR2 sequences are SGHTA and FQGNSA. CDR3 region: CASSLAGLGAGGPGELFF. The CDR3, as DNA: TGTGCCAGCAGCTTAGCGGGGTTAGGAGCGGGAGGGCCCGGGGAGCTGTTTTTT.

The chain is built from TRBV3-1 (or the pseudogene TRBV3-2) and TRBJ1-6; 7 nucleotides match TRBD1. The CDR3 length is 15 residues. With V trimmed by 3 bases and J by 6 bases, 5 bases remained unmatched. CDR1 LGHDT and CDR2 YNNKEL come from the germline V gene (reference sequence). This CDR3 is CASSQGDSVNSPLHF. CDR3 DNA sequence: TGTGCCAGCAGCCAGGGGGACAGTGTTAATTCACCCCTCCACTTT.

This CDR3 is CASSLVRGAAEAFF. For the CDR3, the DNA is TGTGCCAGCAGTTTAGTCCGGGGGGCCGCTGAAGCTTTCTTT. This rearrangement joins TRBV28 to TRBJ1-1; the D gene is possibly TRBD1 (6 bases). CDR1 is MDHEN, CDR2 SYDVKM, per germline. V lost 2 bases and J lost 6, with 13 bases in between. CDR3 length: 14 amino acids.

The chain recombines TRBV6-2 or TRBV6-3 with TRBJ1-2; no reliable D call. Germline assignment: CDR1 MNHEY and CDR2 SVGEGT. Deletions cut 0 bases from V and 1 base from J, with 24 bases between. This CDR3 is built from 20 residues. CDR3 bases: TGTGCCAGCAGTTACTCGAGAGACGGCTACGGATCGGTCCATAACTATGGCTACACCTTC. Translation gives CASSYSRDGYGSVHNYGYTF.

The chain recombines TRBV2 with TRBJ1-6; a possible D gene is TRBD1 (5 bases). V gave up 6 bases and J gave up 4 bases, with 13 bases separating them. This CDR3 is built from 15 residues. From germline, CDR1 is SNHLY and CDR2 FYNNEI. The CDR3 DNA reads TGTGCCAGCAGGGTTTCCGAGGGGTATAATTCACCCCTCCACTTT. As protein: CASRVSEGYNSPLHF.

V gene TRBV19 combines with J gene TRBJ1-5; a possible D gene is TRBD1 (5 bases). The CDR3 is made up of 17 amino acids. V lost 0 bases, J lost 6 bases, and 18 bases lay in between. Germline V lookup: CDR1 LNHDA, CDR2 SQIVND (reference sequence). Here the CDR3 reads CASSIEGGRRLGQPQHF. In nucleotides, the CDR3 is TGTGCCAGTAGTATAGAGGGGGGACGGCGATTGGGTCAGCCCCAGCATTTT.

The chain carries TRBV3-1 (or the pseudogene TRBV3-2) and TRBJ2-5, with D perhaps matching TRBD2 (6 bases). The CDR3 runs to 13 residues. Germline CDR1 reads LGHDT; CDR2 reads YNNKEL (reference sequence). The V end was cut by 3 bases, the J end by 4 bases, with 9 bases between. For the CDR3, the DNA is TGTGCCAGCAGCCAGGCGGGGACAGAGACCCAGTACTTC. Encoded protein: CASSQAGTETQYF.

The gene calls are TRBV18 and TRBJ1-4, with 7 bases lining up with TRBD1. The CDR3 sequence is 15 residues long. V trimming: 4 bases; J trimming: 8 bases; junction bases outside the gene matches: 10. Germline loops: CDR1 KGHSH, CDR2 LQKENI. The chain's CDR3 is CASSRGQLAPEKLFF. For the CDR3, the DNA is TGTGCCAGCTCACGGGGACAGCTCGCGCCGGAAAAACTGTTTTTT. The entire variable domain, with the rest obtained from reference TRBV18 and TRBJ1-4, is as follows: NAGVMQNPRHLVRRRGQEARLRCSPMKGHSHVYWYRQLPEEGLKFMVYLQKENIIDESGMPKERFSAEFPKEGPSILRIQQVVRGDSAAYFCASSRGQLAPEKLFFGSGTQLSVL.

The chain links TRBV21-1 to TRBJ2-5; the table names TRBD1, a call not compared with the DNA. TRBV21-1 is an annotated pseudogene. The CDR3 has 15 amino acids. CDR3 sequence: CASSAKGVREETQYF. Here the CDR3 DNA reads TGTGCCAGCAGCGCCAAGGGGGTCAGGGAAGAGACCCAGTACTTC.

This chain uses TRBV5-4 with TRBJ1-1; D is unresolved. From germline, CDR1 is SGHNT and CDR2 YYREEE (reference sequence). The ends were cut back, 0 bases at V and 0 bases at J, with 3 bases in the middle. This CDR3 has 13 residues. The CDR3, as DNA: TGTGCCAGCAGCTTGGAGGTGAACACTGAAGCTTTCTTT. It specifies CASSLEVNTEAFF.

V gene TRBV9 combines with J gene TRBJ1-5, with TRBD1 as a possible D gene (5 bases). V was cut by 2 bases and J by 2 bases, with 20 bases left in between. Germline V gene sequence: CDR1 SGDLS, CDR2 YYNGEE. CDR3 length equals 18 residues. This chain's CDR3 is CASSVESAGGGGNQPQHF. The CDR3 coding sequence is TGTGCCAGCAGCGTTGAGTCAGCAGGTGGGGGTGGCAATCAGCCCCAGCATTTT.

This chain joins TRBV7-8 and TRBJ1-1; D gene ambiguous. Trimming left V 2 bases short and J 4 bases short, with 11 bases between. The CDR3 extends over 14 amino acids. Germline V CDR1 and CDR2: SGHVS, FQNEAQ. The CDR3 spells CASSLLGVGTEAFF. As DNA, the CDR3 is TGTGCCAGCAGCTTACTTGGGGTTGGCACTGAAGCTTTCTTT.

This chain links TRBV5-4 with TRBJ2-1; D may correspond to TRBD1 or TRBD2 (5 bases each). V was trimmed by 3 bases and J by 10 bases, leaving 14 bases between them. CDR1 is SGHNT, CDR2 YYREEE, per germline (reference sequence). The CDR3 is made up of 13 amino acids. The DNA for the CDR3 is TGTGCCAGCAGCTCTCCGGGGACCGGCGAGCAGTTCTTC. Protein product: CASSSPGTGEQFF.

The V call is TRBV11-3, the J call TRBJ1-2, with 7 positions matching TRBD1. Germline values: CDR1 SGHNT, CDR2 YENEEA. The ends lost 5 bases at V and 4 bases at J; junction bases unmatched: 10. CDR3 length equals 15 residues. Written as DNA, the CDR3 is TGTGCCAGCAGCCGCTCGGGACAGTCTTTCTATGGCTACACCTTC. It is translated as CASSRSGQSFYGYTF.

The chain uses TRBV5-5 and TRBJ2-1, with 9 positions matching TRBD1. The junction had 3 bases not matched to a gene; V was cut back by 3 bases and J by 5 bases. The CDR3 has 14 residues. The germline V gene has CDR1 SGHKS and CDR2 YYEKEE (reference sequence). In nucleotides, the CDR3 is TGTGCCAGCAGCTCCTGGACAGGGGACAATGAGCAGTTCTTC. This encodes CASSSWTGDNEQFF.

The rearrangement links TRBV30 to TRBJ1-2; D ambiguous. Trimming removed 0 bases from V and 6 bases from J, with 11 bases in between. Germline CDR1 reads GTSNPN; CDR2 reads SVGIG (reference sequence). The CDR3 runs 13 residues. The CDR3 loop reads CAWSVRTMDGYTF. The CDR3 DNA reads as TGTGCCTGGAGTGTTAGAACAATGGATGGCTACACCTTC.

This chain joins TRBV7-2 and TRBJ2-1; D gene uncertain. CDR1 is SGHTA and CDR2 is FQGNSA in the germline V gene. This CDR3 is 12 amino acids long. V was trimmed by 2 bases and J by 9 bases, leaving 8 bases between them. In nucleotides, the CDR3 is TGTGCCAGCAGCTTATCGGCGCTTGAGCAGTTCTTC. Residues: CASSLSALEQFF. Looking up the rest from reference TRBV7-2 and TRBJ2-1 gives the full variable domain: GAGVSQSPSNKVTEKGKDVELRCDPISGHTALYWYRQSLGQGLEFLIYFQGNSAPDKSGLPSDRFSAERTGGSVSTLTIQRTQQEDSAVYLCASSLSALEQFFGPGTRLTVL.

V and J are TRBV7-2 and TRBJ2-1; 9 bases align to TRBD2. V shed 5 bases, J shed 4 bases, and the junction held 6 bases outside the gene matches. The CDR3 length is 15 residues. Per the germline V gene, CDR1 is SGHTA and CDR2 is FQGNSA. The chain's CDR3 is CASSPLAGRYNEQFF. The CDR3 DNA reads as TGTGCCAGCAGCCCCCTAGCGGGGAGGTACAATGAGCAGTTCTTC. The full variable domain, its missing parts supplied by reference TRBV7-2 and TRBJ2-1, is GAGVSQSPSNKVTEKGKDVELRCDPISGHTALYWYRQSLGQGLEFLIYFQGNSAPDKSGLPSDRFSAERTGGSVSTLTIQRTQQEDSAVYLCASSPLAGRYNEQFFGPGTRLTVL.

The rearrangement links TRBV2 to TRBJ2-7; D may be TRBD1 (8 bases). The CDR3 is 13 residues long. Per germline, CDR1 SNHLY and CDR2 FYNNEI. Trimming shortened V by 6 bases and J by 2 bases, and 11 bases separated the two germline ends. CDR3 amino acids: CASRAGQAYEQYF. CDR3 in DNA: TGTGCCAGCAGAGCGGGACAGGCCTACGAGCAGTACTTC.